This T cell receptor (beta chain) was retrieved from a study of shared clonotypes between healthy human individuals. Study conclusions and caveats: There were few donors, and this limited the genetic and exposure-history diversity represented.

Sequenced by immunoSEQ multiplex PCR; TCRdb stores in-frame clones only, minus some. The sample holds about 1,500,000 clones; roughly 96% are singletons and the top ten take approximately 1.2%. Only Caucasian adults living in Nashville, Tennessee served as donors. Remarks on this clone: Its target is unknown.

This sequence was found in a man between 25 and 39 years old in good health. Sequences were obtained from naive CD4+ T cells sorted from blood. Subset: CD45RA+ positively selected.

For the CDR3, the DNA is TGTGCCAGCAGTTTGACAGGGGACAAAAACATTCAGTACTTC. It specifies CASSLTGDKNIQYF. The rearrangement links TRBV25-1 to TRBJ2-4, with 8 bases identical to TRBD1. After removal of 5 bases from V and 3 bases from J, the junction contained 3 bases not matched to a gene. The CDR3 is 14 amino acids. Germline V lookup: CDR1 MGHDK, CDR2 SYGVNS.